This T cell receptor beta chain was profiled in a study of shared clonotypes between healthy human individuals. The overall study: For every donor, three CD4 naive, three CD4 memory, two CD8 naive and one CD8 memory plates were used.

TCRdb's copy holds only in-frame clones and misses some; the assay was immunoSEQ multiplex PCR. Of roughly 1 million clones listed, about three quarters were seen once; the top ten hold less than 1.5%. Germline assignment: CDR1 ENHRY and CDR2 SYGVKD. The V gene lost 6 bases and the J gene lost 2 bases, with 10 bases spanning the gap. The CDR3 sequence is 13 residues long. Both subsets, CD45RA+ naive and CD45RA-negative memory, were split from the CD4+ cells. The source of this sequence is a young man in good health. The chain employs TRBV10-3 and TRBJ2-5; weak D call: TRBD2 (5 bases). The sample taken for sequencing was memory CD4+ T cells sorted from blood. Subset given: CD45RA-negative fraction. The CDR3 is CAIRSGQQETQYF. The CDR3 DNA follows: TGTGCCATCAGGAGCGGTCAACAAGAGACCCAGTACTTC.